The entry that follows covers one T cell receptor (beta chain) sequence. It has no known antigen specificity. No base quality values were provided; no much bigger clone lies one nucleotide off. This sample was included in a study of blood T cell repertoires in COVID-19 (dated by TCRdb to the early 2020s). About the investigation overall: The collaborator samples originated in the United States, Italy and Spain and spanned the acute and convalescent phases of COVID-19. The material from the prospective study consisted of cDNA or gDNA derived from T cells, B-cell-depleted T cells, or PBMCs. Subjects who had been exposed to COVID-19, were actively infected with it, or had recovered from it provided the deeply sampled blood TCRbeta repertoires that made up the dataset. The repertoires were released in a freely available public database meant as a resource for research on the immune response to SARS-CoV-2. The samples were drawn from the first 160 participants of the ongoing ImmuneRACE study and from 950 to 1,500 subjects provided by 6 global collaborators. Sample metadata almost always included a de-identified subject ID, COVID-19 status, age in years and sex. Where available, HLA class I and class II types were obtained from metadata supplied by the sample provider rather than from assay-based typing. The investigation overall reported the following: The quantity of clinical and demographic metadata differed by source and by participant and was supplied without curation.

Whole blood was collected in K2EDTA tubes by collaborating institutions according to the institutions' own protocols. For TCRbeta analysis, collaborators shipped samples in one of three forms: frozen whole blood, isolated PBMCs, or DNA extracted from either of those sample types. The immunoSEQ Assay, a bias-controlled multiplex PCR, was used to amplify TCRbeta CDR3 regions from genomic DNA. In the original analysis: Within the assay, amplification of reference gene primers was used to estimate how many nucleated cells each sample contained. To quantify the absolute abundance of each unique TCRbeta CDR3 rearrangement, sequence reads were collapsed and filtered. Productive Simpson clonality was computed per sample as the square root of Simpson's diversity index over productive rearrangements. What TCRdb holds here is the immuneACCESS table cut down to in-frame rearrangements. Part of the clones is not present; checked against another copy, under half of the missing clones reflect an unresolved V gene, and the others are unexplained. V and J calls plus clone size are reproduced from that table; the DNA served to infer D and trimming. Within this sample are 140,000 or so clones, with approximately 84% of them counted one time only. The leading ten clones occupy around 8% of the sample.

The CDR3 holds 14 amino acids from the cysteine to the phenylalanine. Left in the record is the CDR3 DNA by itself, 42 bases read in frame from the first base. After removal of 11 bases from V and 0 bases from J, the junction retains 7 bases not matched to a gene. The germline V gene (reference sequence) gives CDR1 as LNHDA and CDR2 as SQIVND. This clonotype was sampled from a human donor in a cohort sampled during active COVID-19. The sequenced sample was peripheral blood. The V gene is TRBV19 and the J gene is TRBJ1-3; 7 central bases correspond to TRBD1. CDR3 reads: CAAHRGSSGNTIYF. The base sequence is TGTGCCGCCCACAGGGGAAGCTCTGGAAACACCATATATTTT. The entire variable domain, with the stretches around the CDR3 drawn from the reference TRBV19 and TRBJ1-3 proteins, is DGGITQSPKYLFRKEGQNVTLSCEQNLNHDAMYWYRQDPGQGLRLIYYSQIVNDFQKGDIAEGYSVSREKKESFPLTVTSAQKNPTAFYLCAAHRGSSGNTIYFGEGSWLTVV.